These 6 T cell receptor beta chains were sequenced from one sample in a study of shared clonotypes between healthy human individuals. Profiling relied on immunoSEQ multiplex PCR, and the TCRdb table lists in-frame clones only, not all of them. The sample carries 650,000 to 700,000 clones, roughly 87% recorded once. The specimen was memory CD8+ T cells from PBMCs. As to subset: CD45RO+ cells pooled with CCR7-negative TemRA cells. The receptors originated from a man aged 18 to 35 in good health. Some clones in this sample may be carry-over from other donors' samples.

This clone was detected a few times. V and J are TRBV4-1 and TRBJ1-2; 7 bases line up with TRBD1. The CDR3 consists of 12 residues. The V gene's germline CDR1 is MGHRA and CDR2 YSYEKL. The V and J ends lost 4 bases and 6 bases, in that order; junction bases with no gene match: 2. The DNA of the CDR3 is TGCGCCAGCAGCCCACAGGGGAATGGCTACACCTTC. Its protein product is CASSPQGNGYTF.

V and J are TRBV7-9 and TRBJ2-1, with 7 bases aligning to TRBD2. Trimming removed 1 base from V and 9 bases from J; junction bases left unmatched: 12. This CDR3 contains 16 residues. Germline loops: CDR1 SEHNR, CDR2 FQNEAQ (reference sequence). The CDR3 spells CASSLGGGSQQVEQFF. CDR3 in DNA: TGTGCCAGCAGCTTAGGCGGCGGGAGTCAGCAGGTTGAGCAGTTCTTC.

This clone was counted a few times. This sample includes further DNA sequences coding for the same CDR3. This chain joins TRBV10-3 and TRBJ1-1; no clear D gene. Germline lookup yields CDR1 ENHRY and CDR2 SYGVKD. V lost 4 bases, J lost 0 bases, and 6 bases lay in between. The CDR3 totals 13 residues. The CDR3 reads CAISGTLNTEAFF. CDR3 DNA: TGTGCCATCAGTGGAACATTGAACACTGAAGCTTTCTTT.

V and J are TRBV4-1 and TRBJ2-1, with D hard to call. V lost 5 bases to trimming and J lost 10 bases, with 21 bases between them. Germline V gene sequence: CDR1 MGHRA, CDR2 YSYEKL. The CDR3 has 15 amino acids. CDR3 protein: CASSSRATKRNEQFF. DNA of the CDR3: TGCGCCAGCAGCTCCCGGGCCACGAAGCGTAACGAGCAGTTCTTC.

The chain has TRBV6-5 and TRBJ2-7, with D perhaps TRBD1 or TRBD2 (5 bases each). CDR1 MNHEY and CDR2 SVGAGI come from the germline V gene. There are 16 residues in the CDR3. V was pared by 3 bases and J by 3 bases, with 18 bases between. CDR3 coding DNA: TGTGCCAGCAGTTATTCATCCGGGACGGTCCTCTACGAGCAGTACTTC. As protein: CASSYSSGTVLYEQYF.

The chain's CDR3 is CASSTISGRTGNEQFF. The CDR3 DNA reads as TGTGCCAGCAGCACGATTAGCGGGAGAACGGGCAATGAGCAGTTCTTC. V is TRBV2 and J is TRBJ2-1; TRBD2 agrees at 9 bases. Germline loops: CDR1 SNHLY, CDR2 FYNNEI. Losses at the gene ends were 6 bases for V and 6 bases for J; bases not matched to a gene: 12. The CDR3 runs 16 residues.